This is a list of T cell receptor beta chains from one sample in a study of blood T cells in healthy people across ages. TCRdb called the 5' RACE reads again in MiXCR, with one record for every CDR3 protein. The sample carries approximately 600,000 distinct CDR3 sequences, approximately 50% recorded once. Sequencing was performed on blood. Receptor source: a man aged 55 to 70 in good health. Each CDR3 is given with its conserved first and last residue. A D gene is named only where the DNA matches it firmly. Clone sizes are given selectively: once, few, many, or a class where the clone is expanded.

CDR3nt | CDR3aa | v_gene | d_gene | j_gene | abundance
TGTACCAGCAGCCTGGGGCGGGGGAGGAACAATGAGCAGTTCTTC | CTSSLGRGRNNEQFF | TRBV3-1 | TRBD2 | TRBJ2-1 | NA
TGCAGCGTTGACCCCAACGGACAGGGAACGCAGTATTTT | CSVDPNGQGTQYF | TRBV29-1 | TRBD1 | TRBJ2-3 | few
TGTGCCAGCAGTTTAAGTAGGGCAGATCAAGAGACCCAGTACTTC | CASSLSRADQETQYF | TRBV27 | NA | TRBJ2-5 | NA
TGCGCCAGCAGACCCGGACTAGCTGCCTCAGATACGCAGTATTTT | CASRPGLAASDTQYF | TRBV5-1 | TRBD2 | TRBJ2-3 | NA
TGTGCCAGCAGTTCCCTCGGGGGGGGAGGTCCCGATACGCAGTATTTT | CASSSLGGGGPDTQYF | TRBV25-1 | TRBD2 | TRBJ2-3 | NA
TGTGCCAGCAGTTTAGGGCCTTGGGACGAGCAGTACTTC | CASSLGPWDEQYF | TRBV27 | NA | TRBJ2-7 | NA
TGTGCCAGTGGGGGGTCCAGGTACGAGCAGTACTTC | CASGGSRYEQYF | TRBV6-6 | NA | TRBJ2-7 | NA
TGTGCCAGCAGCCAAGCTAGCGGGGGGGCCGGGAATGAGCAGTACTTC | CASSQASGGAGNEQYF | TRBV3-1 | TRBD2 | TRBJ2-5 | NA
TGTGCCAGCAGCCCGATTCAGGGCAATGAGCAGTTCTTC | CASSPIQGNEQFF | TRBV5-6 | NA | TRBJ2-1 | NA
TGTGCCAGCAGATCCCTAGAGGGGCACTCCTACGAGCAGTACTTC | CASRSLEGHSYEQYF | TRBV6-6 | NA | TRBJ2-7 | NA
TGCAGCGCCGACGTGACCGGCTGGAACAATGAGCAGTTCTTC | CSADVTGWNNEQFF | TRBV29-1 | NA | TRBJ2-1 | few
TGTGCCAGCAGTAGCAGGACAGGGTCTGACCTCACCCAAGAGACCCAGTACTTC | CASSSRTGSDLTQETQYF | TRBV12-3/TRBV12-4 | TRBD1 | TRBJ2-5 | few
TGCAGTGCCAACGACGCTAGCGGGGGGACCCAGTACTTC | CSANDASGGTQYF | TRBV20-1 | TRBD2 | TRBJ2-5 | NA